The clone carrying this T cell receptor beta chain was seen ten or more times. The antigen is not known. Germline values: CDR1 SGHRS, CDR2 YFSETQ. The trim removed 4 bases at V and 4 bases at J, leaving 16 bases unmatched. The CDR3 is 20 amino acids. Via MiXCR, TCRdb re-called the 5' RACE reads, giving one row per CDR3 protein. The sample consists of roughly 400,000 distinct CDR3 sequences, around a sixth of them appearing once. The sample is drawn from a study of T-cell memory formation after mild COVID-19. As for the study in general: There were largely donor-specific TCR clusters. General study results and limits: Contracting CD4+ clones were located mainly in CM and EM, and CD8+ clones in EMRA. Clones contracting over day 15 to 85 were CD4/CD8 balanced, with later expanders leaning CD4+. The pre-infection memory compartment contained some responding clones, suggesting cross-reactive memory joined.

The source of this sequence is a man between 18 and 35 years old who had mild COVID-19 (a few samples of this study predate the infection). Cell type and time point are not known. The sequencing sample was made of PBMCs or a T cell subset sorted from them (not recorded which). V gene TRBV5-1 combines with J gene TRBJ2-1, with 14 positions matching TRBD2. This CDR3 is CASSQNPLGLAGDQYNEQFF. CDR3 coding DNA: TGCGCCAGCAGCCAGAACCCATTGGGACTAGCGGGGGACCAATACAATGAGCAGTTCTTC.